This TCR beta chain was obtained from a study of blood T cell repertoires in COVID-19. Original data processing: The authors estimated nucleated cell counts from reference gene primer amplification. The data were produced by immunoSEQ multiplex PCR, yet TCRdb's version contains in-frame clones alone and is incomplete. V and J calls plus clone size are reproduced from that table; the DNA served to infer D and trimming. The sample lists roughly 230,000 clones, around 89% occurring once. CDR3 length equals 17 residues. The germline V gene encodes CDR1 KGHSH and CDR2 LQKENI. V was trimmed by 2 bases and J by 0 bases, leaving 16 bases between them.

The clonotype was recovered from a woman in her sixties or seventies with COVID-19, enrolled during active disease. The sequenced material came from peripheral blood. J is TRBJ1-1 and V is TRBV18; unclear D gene. The CDR3 region has the DNA TGTGCCAGCTCACCATCGCCGGGAACACTGATGAACACTGAAGCTTTCTTT. This gives the protein CASSPSPGTLMNTEAFF.